A single sample gave rise to the 9 T cell receptor beta chains below, sequenced in a study of blood T cell repertoires in COVID-19. Here immunoSEQ multiplex PCR was the method, and the copy in TCRdb shows in-frame clones only, minus some. The sample consists of roughly 50,000 clones, over 75% of them appearing once. Material: peripheral blood. These TCRs come from an older man with acute or convalescent COVID-19.

This clone was seen a handful of times. The chain uses TRBV4-3 and TRBJ2-4; 7 bases are a match to TRBD1. The CDR3 consists of 15 residues. V gave up 2 bases and J gave up 1 base; unmatched junction bases: 2. From germline, CDR1 is LGHNA and CDR2 YSLEER. The CDR3 sequence is CASSQTGDAKNIQYF. Written as DNA, the CDR3 is TGCGCCAGCAGCCAAACAGGGGACGCCAAAAACATTCAGTACTTC.

This rearrangement joins TRBV28 to TRBJ2-7, with 7 bases lining up with TRBD2. V gave up 7 bases and J gave up 5 bases; unmatched junction bases: 8. CDR3 length equals 13 residues. From germline, CDR1 is MDHEN and CDR2 SYDVKM. Here the CDR3 reads CASTGRGSDEQYF. CDR3 DNA sequence: TGTGCCAGCACGGGGAGGGGTAGCGACGAGCAGTACTTC.

This chain joins TRBV12-3 or TRBV12-4 and TRBJ2-1, with D perhaps matching TRBD1 (5 bases). The CDR3 is made up of 13 amino acids. The ends were cut back, 0 bases at V and 6 bases at J, with 6 bases in the middle. In DNA, the CDR3 is TGTGCCAGCAGTTTAGCAGGGGCCAATGAGCAGTTCTTC. This encodes CASSLAGANEQFF.

This sequence joins TRBV2 and TRBJ1-2; TRBD1 aligns across 9 bases. Per the germline V gene, CDR1 is SNHLY and CDR2 is FYNNEI. The CDR3 has 12 amino acids. V shed 7 bases, J shed 8 bases, and the junction held 5 bases outside the gene matches. CDR3 coding DNA: TGTGCCAGCAACCGGGACAGGGACGGCTACACCTTC. Translated: CASNRDRDGYTF.

V is TRBV29-1 and J is TRBJ2-7; D may be TRBD2 (5 bases). Germline V lookup: CDR1 SQVTM, CDR2 ANQGSEA. This CDR3 spans 12 amino acids. The germline V and J ends were trimmed by 4 bases and 3 bases, with 10 bases remaining between them. The DNA for the CDR3 is TGCAGCGTTGGCTCGGGGAACTACGAGCAGTACTTC. Translated: CSVGSGNYEQYF.

The V and J genes are TRBV4-1 and TRBJ1-3; possible D gene TRBD1, 5 bases. This CDR3 is built from 15 residues. V was clipped by 4 bases and J by 0 bases, with 10 bases between them. Per the germline V gene, CDR1 is MGHRA and CDR2 is YSYEKL. CDR3 residues: CASSLDKYSGNTIYF. The DNA of the CDR3 is TGCGCCAGCAGCCTGGACAAGTACTCTGGAAACACCATATATTTT.

This chain joins TRBV6-5 and TRBJ2-4; maybe TRBD1 (5 bases). V dropped 2 bases and J dropped 5 bases, with 10 bases sitting between them. Germline lookup yields CDR1 MNHEY and CDR2 SVGAGI. CDR3 length: 14 residues. CDR3 in DNA: TGTGCCAGCAGTTACCGCGGCAGGGAAAACATTCAGTACTTC. Translated: CASSYRGRENIQYF.

The genes are TRBV20-1 and TRBJ1-5, with 7 bases aligning to TRBD1. V shed 3 bases and J 0 bases; nucleotides not matched to a gene: 5. CDR3 size: 15 residues. Germline loops: CDR1 DFQATT, CDR2 SNEGSKA (reference sequence). The CDR3 protein is CSASVGQYSNQPQHF. The CDR3 region has the DNA TGCAGTGCTAGTGTGGGACAGTATAGCAATCAGCCCCAGCATTTT.

V and J are TRBV30 and TRBJ1-1, with D hard to call. V was pared by 1 base and J by 4 bases, with 7 bases between. The CDR3 contains 12 residues. Germline V gene sequence: CDR1 GTSNPN, CDR2 SVGIG (reference sequence). CDR3 bases: TGTGCCTGGAGTGGCGGAGCCACTGAAGCTTTCTTT. As protein: CAWSGGATEAFF.